This TCR beta chain was documented in a study of shared clonotypes between healthy human individuals. In the study overall: CD8 memory received one plate per donor, CD8 naive two, CD4 memory three and CD4 naive three. General study results and limits: Generation of non-shared clonotypes was less probable than generation of clonotypes shared by all four donors.

Naive CD8 cells lacked CD45RO and underwent positive selection for CCR7, leaving out terminally differentiated effector memory CD45RA+ cells. Among the donors, all were Caucasian adults who lived in Nashville, Tennessee. A deep-level run was used for the assay. The table came from immunoSEQ multiplex PCR; TCRdb's copy has only in-frame clones and leaves some out. This sample has about 610,000 clones; approximately 96% occur once, and the top ten carry approximately 0.1%. The length of the CDR3 is 15 residues. Germline CDR1 and CDR2: SGHAT and FQNNGV. A note on this clone: What it recognizes is unknown.

This receptor was taken from a woman in her 30s in good health. Input material: naive CD8+ T cells sorted from blood. This sequence joins TRBV11-2 and TRBJ2-5, with TRBD2 as a possible D gene (5 bases). The J call may be in error: the DNA end matches TRBJ2-7 better. DNA for the CDR3: TGTGCCAGCAGCTTAGATTGGAGTAGCGTCTACGAGCAGTACTTC. Translation: CASSLDWSSVYEQYF.